Given below is one TCR beta chain in context. The CDR3 is 15 amino acids. Germline V gene sequence: CDR1 SGDLS, CDR2 YYNGEE. The ends lost 4 bases at V and 7 bases at J; junction bases unmatched: 11. As processed by the authors: Amplification of reference gene primers was used by the study to estimate nucleated cell counts. The repertoire was sequenced with immunoSEQ multiplex PCR; TCRdb's copy has only in-frame clones and lacks some. Clonal size and the V and J genes are those of that table, whereas D and trimming came from the DNA. The sample includes some 410,000 clones, approximately 88% of them seen just once. This entry belongs to a study of blood T cell repertoires in COVID-19. Study information: The origin of the acute and convalescent COVID-19 samples was the United States, Italy and Spain. The cDNA or gDNA used as material had been derived from T cells, B-cell-depleted T cells, or PBMCs.

The V and J genes are TRBV9 and TRBJ1-1; 9 positions agree with TRBD1. Sequencing was performed on PBMCs or T cells enriched from blood (not recorded which). This clonotype originated in a woman in her 30s with acute COVID-19. CDR3 bases: TGTGCCAGCAGCCCAGGACAGGGGACGTACATTGAAGCTTTCTTT. This sequence encodes CASSPGQGTYIEAFF.